This T cell receptor (beta chain) was captured in a study of blood T cell repertoires in COVID-19. Study-wide background: Acute and convalescent COVID-19 specimens originated in the United States, Italy and Spain.

Looked up from germline, CDR1 is SGHNT and CDR2 is YYREEE (reference sequence). The CDR3 extends over 16 amino acids. J gave up 0 bases and V 3 bases, and 7 bases lay outside the gene matches. Seattle's cohort entered during active infection and was followed longitudinally. Profiled with immunoSEQ multiplex PCR; TCRdb holds only in-frame clones, not every one. The sample has roughly 310,000 clones, approximately 87% seen once; the top ten hold 2.5% to 3.5%. The chain has TRBV5-4 and TRBJ2-3; 7 positions agree with TRBD2. Input material: peripheral blood. This TCR was sampled from a woman in her thirties with COVID-19, enrolled during active disease. CDR3 DNA: TGTGCCAGCAGCTCAGTTAGCGGGCCCAGCACAGATACGCAGTATTTT. Translating it yields CASSSVSGPSTDTQYF.